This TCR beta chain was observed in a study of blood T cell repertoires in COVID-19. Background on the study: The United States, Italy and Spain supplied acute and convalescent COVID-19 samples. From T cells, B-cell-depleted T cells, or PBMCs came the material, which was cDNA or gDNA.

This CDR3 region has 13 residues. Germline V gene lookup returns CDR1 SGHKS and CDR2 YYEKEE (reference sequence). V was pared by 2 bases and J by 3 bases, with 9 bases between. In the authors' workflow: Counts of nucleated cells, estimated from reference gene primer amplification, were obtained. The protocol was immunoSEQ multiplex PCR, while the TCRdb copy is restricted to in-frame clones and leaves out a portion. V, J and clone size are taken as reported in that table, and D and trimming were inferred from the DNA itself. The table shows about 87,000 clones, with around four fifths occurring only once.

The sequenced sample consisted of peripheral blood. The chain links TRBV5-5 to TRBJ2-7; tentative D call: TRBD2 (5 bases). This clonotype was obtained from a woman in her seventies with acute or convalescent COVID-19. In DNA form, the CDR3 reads TGTGCCAGCAGCTTCGGGATCAACTACGAGCAGTACTTC. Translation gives CASSFGINYEQYF.